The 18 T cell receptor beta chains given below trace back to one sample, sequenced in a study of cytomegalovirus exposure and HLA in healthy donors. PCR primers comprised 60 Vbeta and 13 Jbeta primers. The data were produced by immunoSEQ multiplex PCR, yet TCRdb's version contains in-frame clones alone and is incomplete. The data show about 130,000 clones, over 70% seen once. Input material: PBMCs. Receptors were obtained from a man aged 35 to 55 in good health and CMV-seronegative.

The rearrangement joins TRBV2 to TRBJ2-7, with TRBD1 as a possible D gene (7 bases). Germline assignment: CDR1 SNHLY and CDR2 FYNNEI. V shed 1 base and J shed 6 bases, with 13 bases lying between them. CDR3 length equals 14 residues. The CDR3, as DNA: TGTGCCAGCAGTGAAGTCCAGGGGGGCGGCGAGCAGTACTTC. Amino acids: CASSEVQGGGEQYF.

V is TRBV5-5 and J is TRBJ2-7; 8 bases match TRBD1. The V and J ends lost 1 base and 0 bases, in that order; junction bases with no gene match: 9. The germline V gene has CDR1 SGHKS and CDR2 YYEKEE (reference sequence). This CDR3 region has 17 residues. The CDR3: CASSLSPDRGFSYEQYF. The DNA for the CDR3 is TGTGCCAGCAGCTTGTCGCCAGACAGGGGATTCTCCTACGAGCAGTACTTC.

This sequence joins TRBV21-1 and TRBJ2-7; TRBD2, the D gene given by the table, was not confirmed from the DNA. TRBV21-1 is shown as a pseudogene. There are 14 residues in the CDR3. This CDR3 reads CASSKPDGVYEQYF. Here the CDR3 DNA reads TGTGCCAGCAGCAAACCGGACGGGGTGTACGAGCAGTACTTC.

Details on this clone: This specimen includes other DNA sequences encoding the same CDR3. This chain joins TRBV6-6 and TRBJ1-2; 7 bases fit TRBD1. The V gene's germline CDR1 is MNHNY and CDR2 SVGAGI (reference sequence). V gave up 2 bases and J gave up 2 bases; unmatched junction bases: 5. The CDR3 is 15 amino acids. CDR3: CASSYGTGANYGYTF. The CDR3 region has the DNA TGTGCCAGCAGTTACGGTACAGGGGCGAACTATGGCTACACCTTC.

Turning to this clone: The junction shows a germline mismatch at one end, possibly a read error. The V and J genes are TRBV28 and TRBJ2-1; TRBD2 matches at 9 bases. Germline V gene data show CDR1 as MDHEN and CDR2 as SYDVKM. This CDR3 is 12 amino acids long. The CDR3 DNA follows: TGTGCCAGCAGTCCAAGTCTAGCGGGGACGATCTTC. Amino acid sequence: CASSPSLAGTIF.

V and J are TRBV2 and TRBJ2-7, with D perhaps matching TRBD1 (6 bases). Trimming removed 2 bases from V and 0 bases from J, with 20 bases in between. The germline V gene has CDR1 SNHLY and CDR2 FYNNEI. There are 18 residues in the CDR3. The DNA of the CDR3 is TGTGCCAGCAGTGAACAGCCAACAGGGTCAGTTTCCTCCTACGAGCAGTACTTC. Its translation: CASSEQPTGSVSSYEQYF.

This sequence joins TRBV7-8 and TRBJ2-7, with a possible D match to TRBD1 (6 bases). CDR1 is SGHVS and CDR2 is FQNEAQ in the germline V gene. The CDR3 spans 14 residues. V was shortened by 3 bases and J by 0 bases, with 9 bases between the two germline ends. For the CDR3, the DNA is TGTGCCAGCAGCTTTCTGACAGGCTCCTACGAGCAGTACTTC. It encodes CASSFLTGSYEQYF.

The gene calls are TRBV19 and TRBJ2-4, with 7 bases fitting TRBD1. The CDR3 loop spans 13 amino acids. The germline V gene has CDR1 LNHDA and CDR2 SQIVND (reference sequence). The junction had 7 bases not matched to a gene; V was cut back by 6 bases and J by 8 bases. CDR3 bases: TGTGCCAGTAGCATACAGGGGACGGACATTCAGTACTTC. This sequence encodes CASSIQGTDIQYF.

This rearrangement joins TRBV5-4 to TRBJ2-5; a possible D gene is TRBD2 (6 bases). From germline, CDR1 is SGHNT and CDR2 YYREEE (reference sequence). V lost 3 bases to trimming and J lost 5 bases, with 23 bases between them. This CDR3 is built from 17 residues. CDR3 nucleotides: TGTGCCAGCAGCTCCGGACGGACTACCAACGTCATGGAGACCCAGTACTTC. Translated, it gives CASSSGRTTNVMETQYF.

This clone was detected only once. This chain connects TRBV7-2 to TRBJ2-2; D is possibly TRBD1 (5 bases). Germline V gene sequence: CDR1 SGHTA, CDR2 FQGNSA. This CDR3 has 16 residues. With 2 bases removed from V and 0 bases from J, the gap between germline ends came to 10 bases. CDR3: CASSLRGPANTGELFF. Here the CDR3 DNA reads TGTGCCAGCAGCTTAAGGGGCCCAGCGAACACCGGGGAGCTGTTTTTT.

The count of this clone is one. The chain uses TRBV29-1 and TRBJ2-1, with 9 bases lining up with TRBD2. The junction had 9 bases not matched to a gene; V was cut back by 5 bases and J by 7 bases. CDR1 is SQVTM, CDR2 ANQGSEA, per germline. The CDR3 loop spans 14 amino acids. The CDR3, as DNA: TGCAGCGTTCGGGCTAGCGGGACAAGGAATGAGCAGTTCTTC. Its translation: CSVRASGTRNEQFF.

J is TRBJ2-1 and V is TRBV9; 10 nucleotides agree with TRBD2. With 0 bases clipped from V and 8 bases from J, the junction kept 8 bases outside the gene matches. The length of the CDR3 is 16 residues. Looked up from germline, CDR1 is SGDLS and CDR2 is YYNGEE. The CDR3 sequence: CASSVGAGGLGDEQFF. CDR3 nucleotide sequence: TGTGCCAGCAGCGTAGGAGCGGGAGGGCTTGGTGATGAGCAGTTCTTC.

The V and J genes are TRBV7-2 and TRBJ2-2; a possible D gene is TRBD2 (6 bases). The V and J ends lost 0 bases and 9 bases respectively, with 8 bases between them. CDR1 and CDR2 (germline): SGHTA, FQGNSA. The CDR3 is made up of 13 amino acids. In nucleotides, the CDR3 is TGTGCCAGCAGCTTAGCGCGGGAAAGGGAGCTGTTTTTT. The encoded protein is CASSLARERELFF.

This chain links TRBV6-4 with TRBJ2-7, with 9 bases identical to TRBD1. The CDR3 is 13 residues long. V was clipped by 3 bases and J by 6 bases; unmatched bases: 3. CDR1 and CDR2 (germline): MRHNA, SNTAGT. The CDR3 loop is CASSDRTGAEQYF. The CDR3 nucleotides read TGTGCCAGCAGTGATAGGACAGGGGCCGAGCAGTACTTC.

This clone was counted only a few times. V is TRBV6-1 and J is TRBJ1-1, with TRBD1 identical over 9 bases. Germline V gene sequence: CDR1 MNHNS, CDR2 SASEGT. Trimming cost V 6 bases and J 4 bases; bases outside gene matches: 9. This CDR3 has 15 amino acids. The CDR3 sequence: CASSRTGVGSTEAFF. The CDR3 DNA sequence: TGTGCCAGCAGCAGGACAGGGGTTGGGAGCACTGAAGCTTTCTTT.

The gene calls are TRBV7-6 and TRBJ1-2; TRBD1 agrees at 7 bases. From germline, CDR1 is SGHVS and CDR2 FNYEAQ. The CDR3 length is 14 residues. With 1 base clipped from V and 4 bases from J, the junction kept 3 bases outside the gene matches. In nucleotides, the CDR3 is TGTGCCAGCAGCTTAGAGGGGGCAGCCTATGGCTACACCTTC. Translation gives CASSLEGAAYGYTF.

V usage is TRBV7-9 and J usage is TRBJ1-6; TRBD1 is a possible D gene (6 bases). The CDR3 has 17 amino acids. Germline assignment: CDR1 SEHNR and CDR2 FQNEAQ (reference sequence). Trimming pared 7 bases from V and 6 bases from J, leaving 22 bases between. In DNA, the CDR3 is TGTGCCAGCACCTCTGGCAGGGGCCCAGGAAGTAATTCACCCCTCCACTTT. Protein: CASTSGRGPGSNSPLHF.

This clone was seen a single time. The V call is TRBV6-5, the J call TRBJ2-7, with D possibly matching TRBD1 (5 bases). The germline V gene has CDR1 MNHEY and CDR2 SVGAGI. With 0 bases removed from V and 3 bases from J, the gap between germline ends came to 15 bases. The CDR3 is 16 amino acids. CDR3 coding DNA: TGTGCCAGCAGTTACTCGCGGACAACGTTAGTCTACGAGCAGTACTTC. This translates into CASSYSRTTLVYEQYF.